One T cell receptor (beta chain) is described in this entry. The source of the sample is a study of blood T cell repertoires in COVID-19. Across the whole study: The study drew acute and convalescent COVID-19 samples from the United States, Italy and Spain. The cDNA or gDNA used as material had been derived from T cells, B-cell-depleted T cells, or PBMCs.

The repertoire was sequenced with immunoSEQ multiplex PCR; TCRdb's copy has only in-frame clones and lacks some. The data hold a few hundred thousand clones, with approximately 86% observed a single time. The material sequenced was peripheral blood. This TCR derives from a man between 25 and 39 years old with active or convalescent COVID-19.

Here the CDR3 reads CASSLTPGLGSPLHF. CDR3 DNA: TGTGCCAGCAGCTTAACCCCAGGGTTAGGTTCACCCCTCCACTTT. The chain has TRBV7-3 and TRBJ1-6; the D gene is possibly TRBD1 (5 bases). Germline lookup yields CDR1 SGHTA and CDR2 FQGTGA. The V end was cut by 0 bases, the J end by 9 bases, with 12 bases between. This CDR3 is built from 15 residues.